The TCR beta chain described here comes from a study of shared clonotypes between healthy human individuals. Turning to the study itself: Those who served as donors were a couple of women and three men between the ages of 18 and 49.

On this clone: Its antigen remains unknown.

Overall study results and limits: The sharing of about 5.3% of naive CD4 clonotypes was seen across a few donors. Sampling used blood alone; tissue repertoires probably differ.

The germline V gene has CDR1 SGHAT and CDR2 FQNNGV. This CDR3 is 13 amino acids long. The V gene lost 1 base and the J gene lost 5 bases, with 9 bases spanning the gap. The naive CD8 population came from CD45RO-negative cells selected for CCR7, without terminally differentiated effector memory CD45RA+ cells. The deep-level immunoSEQ assay was used. The protocol was immunoSEQ multiplex PCR, while the TCRdb copy is restricted to in-frame clones and leaves out a portion. Of about 2.1 million clones detected, over 85% appear once; the ten largest clones hold 1.5% to 2%. Sequencing was done on a sample of naive CD8+ T cells from PBMCs. This chain links TRBV11-2 with TRBJ2-7; D is ambiguous. The receptor's source is a man aged 18 to 29 in good health. Some clones in this sample may be carry-over from other donors' samples. For the CDR3, the DNA is TGTGCCAGCAGCTTAGGTGTGTTGAACGAGCAGTACTTC. It codes for CASSLGVLNEQYF.